Listed below are T cell receptor beta chains from one sample, sequenced in a study of spatial heterogeneity in lung cancer. TCRdb reprocessed the 5' RACE reads via MiXCR and lists one record per CDR3 protein. This sample yields 2,000 to 3,000 distinct CDR3 sequences, of which approximately 19% are seen a single time; around a tenth belongs to the top ten. The sample here was lung tumor tissue, taken at surgery. The receptors were gathered from a male donor with early-stage non-small cell lung cancer. Each CDR3 is given without its conserved first and last residue.

j_call v_call cdr3_aa
TRBJ2-1 TRBV18 ASSPPDYWGHNEQF
TRBJ1-2 TRBV20-1 SARVGTRYGYT
TRBJ2-3 TRBV7-2 ASRPTSGRADTQY
TRBJ1-5 TRBV4-1 ASSHRTGMEPDQPQH
TRBJ2-7 TRBV7-8 ASSLGPGTRVYEQY
TRBJ2-2 TRBV29-1 SARGLTGELF
TRBJ2-3 TRBV20-1 SATTSGGRTDTQY
TRBJ2-1 TRBV28 ASTLGLAGRGGYNEQF
TRBJ1-5 TRBV12-3/TRBV12-4 ASSSGLDSFPQH
TRBJ2-7 TRBV15 ATSSASAYEQY
TRBJ2-7 TRBV14 ASSTGYYEQY
TRBJ1-1 TRBV12-3/TRBV12-4 ASSLWSANTEAF
TRBJ2-5 TRBV12-3/TRBV12-4 ASSQGTTQY
TRBJ1-1 TRBV30 AWRYSGSGPGAF
TRBJ2-3 TRBV5-1 ASSTSTDTQY
TRBJ1-5 TRBV5-6 ASSPRTPSNQPQH
TRBJ1-1 TRBV29-1 SVRWTLNTEAF
TRBJ1-3 TRBV4-1 ASSHPLAGNTIY
TRBJ2-7 TRBV20-1 SGEAGSTYEQY
TRBJ2-7 TRBV7-2 ASSAGAGYEQY
TRBJ2-2 TRBV5-1 ASSLAGLAAGELF
TRBJ1-2 TRBV18 ASSARDREDGYT
TRBJ1-1 TRBV30 ARVRGARGNTEAF